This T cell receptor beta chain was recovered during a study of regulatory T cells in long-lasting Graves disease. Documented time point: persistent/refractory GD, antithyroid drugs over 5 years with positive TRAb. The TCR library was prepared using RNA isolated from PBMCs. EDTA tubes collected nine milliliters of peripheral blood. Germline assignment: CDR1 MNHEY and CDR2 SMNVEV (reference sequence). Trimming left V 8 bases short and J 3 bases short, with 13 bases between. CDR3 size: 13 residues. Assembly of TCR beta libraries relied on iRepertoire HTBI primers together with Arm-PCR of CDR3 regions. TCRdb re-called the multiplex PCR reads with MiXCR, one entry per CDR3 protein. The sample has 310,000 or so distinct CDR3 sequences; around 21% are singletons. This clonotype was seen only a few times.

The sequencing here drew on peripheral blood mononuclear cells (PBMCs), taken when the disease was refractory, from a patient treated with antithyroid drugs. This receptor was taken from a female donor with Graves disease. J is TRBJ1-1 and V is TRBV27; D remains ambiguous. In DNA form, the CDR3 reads TGTGCCAGCGCCCCCAAGGTATACACTGAAGCTTTCTTT. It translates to CASAPKVYTEAFF.